This T cell receptor beta chain was observed in a study of TIL therapy for anti-PD-1-resistant metastatic lung cancer. Study in general: Tumors were harvested before any PD-1/PD-L1 blockade. Most patients had lung adenocarcinoma; a few tumors were EGFR-mutant, two ALK-rearranged; half smoked currently or formerly. Median tumor mutation burden was 1.5 mutations per megabase. General study points: After infusion, TIL clonotypes partly replaced peripheral T cells and declined over months.

The time point: pre-treatment sample, taken before nivolumab and TIL therapy. The libraries were made with immunoSEQ v3. Sequenced by immunoSEQ multiplex PCR; TCRdb stores in-frame clones only, minus some. The top ten clones hold approximately 0.85% of a sample with approximately 16,000 clones, more than 70% of them seen once. In the case of this clone: What it binds is not known.

Germline V gene data show CDR1 as SGHRS and CDR2 as YFSETQ. The junction had 4 bases not matched to a gene; V was cut back by 3 bases and J by 1 base. The CDR3 has 16 amino acids. The rearrangement joins TRBV5-1 to TRBJ2-3, with 11 nucleotides matching TRBD2. The material sequenced was blood, taken at baseline. The receptor comes from a person between 25 and 80 years old with non-small cell lung cancer. The DNA for the CDR3 is TGCGCCAGCAGCTACCTTAGCGGGGGGGGCACAGATACGCAGTATTTT. Translation: CASSYLSGGGTDTQYF.